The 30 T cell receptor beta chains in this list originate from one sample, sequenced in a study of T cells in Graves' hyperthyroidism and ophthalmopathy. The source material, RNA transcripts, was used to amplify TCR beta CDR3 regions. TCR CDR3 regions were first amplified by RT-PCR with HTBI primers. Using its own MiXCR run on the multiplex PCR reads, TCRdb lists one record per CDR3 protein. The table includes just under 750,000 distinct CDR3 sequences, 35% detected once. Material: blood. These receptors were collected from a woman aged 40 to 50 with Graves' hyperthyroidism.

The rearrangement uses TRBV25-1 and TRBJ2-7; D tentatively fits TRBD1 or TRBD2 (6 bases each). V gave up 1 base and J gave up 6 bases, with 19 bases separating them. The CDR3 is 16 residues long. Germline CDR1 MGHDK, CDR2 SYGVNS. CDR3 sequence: CASSEWGASPGFEQYF. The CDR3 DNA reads TGTGCCAGCAGTGAATGGGGGGCCTCCCCGGGGTTCGAGCAGTACTTC.

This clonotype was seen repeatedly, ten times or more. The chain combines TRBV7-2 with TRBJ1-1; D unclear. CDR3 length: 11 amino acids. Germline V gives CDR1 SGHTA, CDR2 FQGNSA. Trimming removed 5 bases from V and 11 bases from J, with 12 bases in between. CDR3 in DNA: TGTGCCAGCAGCATCGGTCCACCGGCTTTCTTT. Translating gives CASSIGPPAFF.

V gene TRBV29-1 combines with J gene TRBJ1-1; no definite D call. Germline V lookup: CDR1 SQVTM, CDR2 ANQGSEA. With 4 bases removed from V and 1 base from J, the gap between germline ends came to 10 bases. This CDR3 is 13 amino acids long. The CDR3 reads CSVGLQKNTEAFF. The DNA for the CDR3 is TGCAGCGTTGGCCTACAGAAGAACACTGAAGCTTTCTTT. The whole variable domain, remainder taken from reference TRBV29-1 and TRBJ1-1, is SAVISQKPSRDICQRGTSLTIQCQVDSQVTMMFWYRQQPGQSLTLIATANQGSEATYESGFVIDKFPISRPNLTFSTLTVSNMSPEDSSIYLCSVGLQKNTEAFFGQGTRLTVV.

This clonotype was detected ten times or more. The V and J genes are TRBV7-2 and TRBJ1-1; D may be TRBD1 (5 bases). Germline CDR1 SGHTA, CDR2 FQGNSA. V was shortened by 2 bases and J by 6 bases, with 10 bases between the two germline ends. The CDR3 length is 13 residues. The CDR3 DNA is TGTGCCAGCAGCTTAATGTTGGGGGCTGAAGCTTTCTTT. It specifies CASSLMLGAEAFF.

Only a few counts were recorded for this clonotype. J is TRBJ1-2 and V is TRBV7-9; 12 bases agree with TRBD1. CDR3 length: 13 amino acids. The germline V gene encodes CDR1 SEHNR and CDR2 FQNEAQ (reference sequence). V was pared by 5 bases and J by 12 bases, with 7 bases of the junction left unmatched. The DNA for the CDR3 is TGTGCCAGCAGCCCAGGGACAGGGGGCCGGGACACCTTC. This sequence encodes CASSPGTGGRDTF.

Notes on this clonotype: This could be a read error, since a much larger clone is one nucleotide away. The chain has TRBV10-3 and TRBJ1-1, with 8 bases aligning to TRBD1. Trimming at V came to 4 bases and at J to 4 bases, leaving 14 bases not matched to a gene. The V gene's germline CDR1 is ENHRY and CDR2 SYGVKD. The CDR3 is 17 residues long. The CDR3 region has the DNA TGTGCCATCAGTGGGAGACAGGGGCCTTTTATGAGCACTGAAGCTTTCTTT. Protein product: CAISGRQGPFMSTEAFF.

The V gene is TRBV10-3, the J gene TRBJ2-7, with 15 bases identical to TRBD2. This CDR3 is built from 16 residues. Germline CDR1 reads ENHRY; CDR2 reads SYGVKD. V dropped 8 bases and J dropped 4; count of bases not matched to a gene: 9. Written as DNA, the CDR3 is TGTGCCATCCGACAACCGGGACTAGCGGGAGGTTACGAGCAGTACTTC. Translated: CAIRQPGLAGGYEQYF.

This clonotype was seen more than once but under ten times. In DNA, the CDR3 is TGTGCCAGCAGGGAAGGGGGGGGAGAGCAGTACTTC. Translation: CASREGGGEQYF. V usage is TRBV27 and J usage is TRBJ2-7, with D tentatively TRBD2 (7 bases). V shed 6 bases and J shed 7 bases, with 13 bases lying between them. The CDR3 runs 12 residues. Germline V CDR1 and CDR2: MNHEY, SMNVEV (reference sequence).

DNA of the CDR3: TGTGCCAGCAGTTCCCTCAGGGGAATAAACACTGAAGCTTTCTTT. Amino acid sequence: CASSSLRGINTEAFF. This sequence joins TRBV6-5 and TRBJ1-1, with D maybe TRBD1 (6 bases). Germline V gene lookup returns CDR1 MNHEY and CDR2 SVGAGI. CDR3 length equals 15 residues. Trimming cost V 4 bases and J 2 bases, with 14 bases left between them.

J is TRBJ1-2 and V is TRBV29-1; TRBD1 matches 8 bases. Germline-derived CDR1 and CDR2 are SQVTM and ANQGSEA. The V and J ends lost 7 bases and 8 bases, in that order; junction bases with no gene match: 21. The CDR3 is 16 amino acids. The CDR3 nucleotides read TGCAGCGCCGAGCGACAGGGGCAGCCAGATTTGGAAGGCTACACCTTC. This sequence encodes CSAERQGQPDLEGYTF.

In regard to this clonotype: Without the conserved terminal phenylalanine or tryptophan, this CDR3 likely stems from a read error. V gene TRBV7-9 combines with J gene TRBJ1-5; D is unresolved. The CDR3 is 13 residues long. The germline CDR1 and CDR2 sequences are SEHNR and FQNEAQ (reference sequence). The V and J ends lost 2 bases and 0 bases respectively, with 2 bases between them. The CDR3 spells CASSLSSNQPQHL. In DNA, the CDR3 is TGTGCCAGCAGCTTAAGTAGCAATCAGCCCCAGCATCTT.

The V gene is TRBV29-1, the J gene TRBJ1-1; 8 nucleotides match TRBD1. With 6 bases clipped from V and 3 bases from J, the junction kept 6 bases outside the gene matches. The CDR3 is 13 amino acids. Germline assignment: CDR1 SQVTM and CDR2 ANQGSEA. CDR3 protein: CSVQQGVDTEAFF. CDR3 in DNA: TGCAGCGTCCAACAGGGGGTTGACACTGAAGCTTTCTTT.

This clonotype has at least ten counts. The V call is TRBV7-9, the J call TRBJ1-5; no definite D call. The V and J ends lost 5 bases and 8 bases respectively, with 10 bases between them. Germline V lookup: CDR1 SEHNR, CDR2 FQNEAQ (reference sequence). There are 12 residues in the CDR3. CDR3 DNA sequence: TGTGCCAGCAGCCATAATTGGGAGCCCCAGCATTTT. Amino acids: CASSHNWEPQHF. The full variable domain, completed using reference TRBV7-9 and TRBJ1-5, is DTGVSQNPRHKITKRGQNVTFRCDPISEHNRLYWYRQTLGQGPEFLTYFQNEAQLEKSRLLSDRFSAERPKGSFSTLEIQRTEQGDSAMYLCASSHNWEPQHFGDGTRLSIL.

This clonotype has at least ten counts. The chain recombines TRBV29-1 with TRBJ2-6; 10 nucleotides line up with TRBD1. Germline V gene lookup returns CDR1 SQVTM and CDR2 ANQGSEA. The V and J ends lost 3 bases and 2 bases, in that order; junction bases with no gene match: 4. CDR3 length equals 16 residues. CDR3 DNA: TGCAGCGTTGACCGGGACAGGGGAACTGGGGCCAACGTCCTGACTTTC. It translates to CSVDRDRGTGANVLTF.

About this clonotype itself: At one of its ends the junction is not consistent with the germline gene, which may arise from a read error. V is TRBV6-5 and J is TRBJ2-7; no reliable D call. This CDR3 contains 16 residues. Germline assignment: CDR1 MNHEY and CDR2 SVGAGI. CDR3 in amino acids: CASSQDSASNNYEQYF. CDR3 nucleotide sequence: TGCGCCAGCAGCCAAGATTCGGCTAGTAATAACTACGAGCAGTACTTC.

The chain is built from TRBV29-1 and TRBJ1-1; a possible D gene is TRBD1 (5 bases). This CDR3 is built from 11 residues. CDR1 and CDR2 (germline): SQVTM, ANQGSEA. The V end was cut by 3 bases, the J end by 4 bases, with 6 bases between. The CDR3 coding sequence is TGCAGCGTTGATCAGGGCACTGAAGCTTTCTTT. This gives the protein CSVDQGTEAFF.

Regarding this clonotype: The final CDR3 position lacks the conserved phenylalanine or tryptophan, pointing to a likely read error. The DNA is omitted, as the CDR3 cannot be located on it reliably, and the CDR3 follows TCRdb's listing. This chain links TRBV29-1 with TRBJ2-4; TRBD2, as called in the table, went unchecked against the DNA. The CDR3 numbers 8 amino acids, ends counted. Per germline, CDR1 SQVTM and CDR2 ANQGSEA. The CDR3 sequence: CSVVGRAG.

DNA for the CDR3: TGCAGTGCCCGGTTGGTGAACACTGAAGCTTTCTTT. Amino acid sequence: CSARLVNTEAFF. The chain employs TRBV20-1 and TRBJ1-1; D ambiguous. The CDR3 has 12 residues. Between the trimmed V and J ends, which lost 6 bases and 0 bases, there was a span of 8 bases. Germline V gene lookup returns CDR1 DFQATT and CDR2 SNEGSKA (reference sequence).

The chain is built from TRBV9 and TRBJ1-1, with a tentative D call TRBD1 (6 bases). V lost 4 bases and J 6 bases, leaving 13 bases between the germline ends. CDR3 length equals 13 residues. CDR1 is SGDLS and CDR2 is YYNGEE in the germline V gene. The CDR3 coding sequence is TGTGCCAGCAGCCCTATGGACAGATCTGAAGCTTTCTTT. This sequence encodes CASSPMDRSEAFF.

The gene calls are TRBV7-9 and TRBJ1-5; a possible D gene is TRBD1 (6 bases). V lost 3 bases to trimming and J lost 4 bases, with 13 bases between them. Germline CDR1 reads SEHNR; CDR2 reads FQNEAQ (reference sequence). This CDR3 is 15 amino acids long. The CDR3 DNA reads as TGTGCCAGCAGCTTTAGACAGGCGGGTAATCAGCCCCAGCATTTT. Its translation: CASSFRQAGNQPQHF.

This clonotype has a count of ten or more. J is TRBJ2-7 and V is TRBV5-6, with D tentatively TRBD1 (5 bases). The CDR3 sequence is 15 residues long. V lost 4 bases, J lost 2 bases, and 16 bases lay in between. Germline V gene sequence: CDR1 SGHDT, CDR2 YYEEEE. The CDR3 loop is CASSAPRNRTYEQYF. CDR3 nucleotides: TGTGCCAGCAGCGCCCCTAGGAACAGGACCTACGAGCAGTACTTC.

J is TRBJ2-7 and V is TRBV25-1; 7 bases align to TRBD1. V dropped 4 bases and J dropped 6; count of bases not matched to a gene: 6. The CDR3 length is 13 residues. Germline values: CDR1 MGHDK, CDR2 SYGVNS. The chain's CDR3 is CASSVGQATEQYF. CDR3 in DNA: TGTGCCAGCAGTGTTGGACAGGCCACCGAGCAGTACTTC.

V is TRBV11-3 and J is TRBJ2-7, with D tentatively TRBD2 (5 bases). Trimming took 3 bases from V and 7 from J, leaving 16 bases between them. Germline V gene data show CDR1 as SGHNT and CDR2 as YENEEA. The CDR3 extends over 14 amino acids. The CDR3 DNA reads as TGTGCCAGCAGCTTTGGACTCTCGGCAGGAGAGCAGTACTTC. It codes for CASSFGLSAGEQYF.

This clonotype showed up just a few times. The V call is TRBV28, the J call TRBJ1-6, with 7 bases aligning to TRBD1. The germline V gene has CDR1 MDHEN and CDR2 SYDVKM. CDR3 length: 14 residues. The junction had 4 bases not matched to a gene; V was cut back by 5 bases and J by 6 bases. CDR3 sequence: CASSLRGANSPLHF. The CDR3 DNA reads TGTGCCAGCAGTCTCAGGGGGGCTAATTCACCCCTCCACTTT.

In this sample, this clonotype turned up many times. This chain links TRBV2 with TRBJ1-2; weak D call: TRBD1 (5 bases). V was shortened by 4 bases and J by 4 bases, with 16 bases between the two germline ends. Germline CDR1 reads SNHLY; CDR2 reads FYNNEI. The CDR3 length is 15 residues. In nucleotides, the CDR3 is TGTGCCAGCAGTGGGGGACTCGTATCTTCCTATGGCTACACCTTC. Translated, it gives CASSGGLVSSYGYTF.

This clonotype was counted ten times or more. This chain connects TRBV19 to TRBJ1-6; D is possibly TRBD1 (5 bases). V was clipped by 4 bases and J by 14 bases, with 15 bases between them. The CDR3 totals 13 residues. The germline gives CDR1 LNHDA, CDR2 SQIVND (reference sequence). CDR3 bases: TGTGCCAGTAGTACTGACCGGGGCTTGGCCCTCCACTTT. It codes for CASSTDRGLALHF.

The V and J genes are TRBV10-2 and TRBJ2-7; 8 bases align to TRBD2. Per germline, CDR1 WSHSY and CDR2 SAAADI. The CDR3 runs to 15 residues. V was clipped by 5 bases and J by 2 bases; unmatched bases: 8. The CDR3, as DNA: TGCGCCAGCAGTCATACCGGGGGGGACACCTACGAGCAGTACTTC. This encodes CASSHTGGDTYEQYF.

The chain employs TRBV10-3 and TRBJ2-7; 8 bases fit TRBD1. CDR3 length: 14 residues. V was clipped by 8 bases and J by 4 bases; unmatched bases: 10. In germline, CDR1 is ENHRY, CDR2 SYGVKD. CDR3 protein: CAIGGGQAKYEQYF. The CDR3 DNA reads TGTGCCATCGGAGGGGGACAGGCAAAATACGAGCAGTACTTC.

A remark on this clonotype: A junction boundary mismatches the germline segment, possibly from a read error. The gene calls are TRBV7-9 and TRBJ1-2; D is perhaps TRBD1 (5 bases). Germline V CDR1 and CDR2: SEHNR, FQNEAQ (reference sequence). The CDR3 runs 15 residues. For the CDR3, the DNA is TGTGTCAGCAGCTTACAAGGGGATGGTATGAGAGGCTACACCTTC. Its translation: CVSSLQGDGMRGYTF.

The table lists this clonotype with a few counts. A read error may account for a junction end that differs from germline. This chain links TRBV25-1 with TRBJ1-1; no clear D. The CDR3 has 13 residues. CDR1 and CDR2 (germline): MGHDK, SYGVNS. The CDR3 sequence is CASIVSGNTGAFF. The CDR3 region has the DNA TGTGCCAGCATTGTGAGCGGAAACACTGGAGCTTTCTTT.